The T cell receptor beta chain described here comes from a study of T cell clones after liver transplantation. The overall study: Immunosuppression withdrawal was tried within 2 years after liver transplantation in this trial.

Germline V CDR1 and CDR2: DFQATT, SNEGSKA (reference sequence). This CDR3 is 11 amino acids long. This clone was detected once. Relative to the germline gene, one junction end is altered; a read error may explain this. Only in-frame clones appear in the TCRdb table, and some are missing; sequencing was by immunoSEQ multiplex PCR. Of approximately 50,000 clones listed, 55% to 85% are singletons. The clonotype originates from a human patient who received a liver transplant. The graft donor may have given rise to some T cells. The specimen was CD4+ T cells from blood, collected approximately 54 months after liver transplant. The chain combines TRBV20-1 with TRBJ2-5; TRBD2 agrees at 7 bases. CDR3 DNA sequence: TGTTTGGCGGGGGAAGCGGAGACCCAGTACTTC. Translated: CLAGEAETQYF.